This T cell receptor (beta chain) was sequenced during a study of immune evolution from preneoplasia to lung adenocarcinoma. The V gene's germline CDR1 is SGHRS and CDR2 YFSETQ. The CDR3 is 18 residues long. The ends lost 4 bases at V and 0 bases at J; junction bases unmatched: 11. Profiled with immunoSEQ multiplex PCR; TCRdb holds only in-frame clones, not every one. The sample lists about 14,000 clones, roughly 80% occurring once. The chain employs TRBV5-1 and TRBJ2-3; 10 nucleotides line up with TRBD2. Sequencing was carried out using FFPE minimally invasive lung adenocarcinoma tissue. This TCR was recovered from a person aged 65-85 years with lung adenocarcinoma. In DNA, the CDR3 is TGCGCCAGCAGCCCACGGACGGTAGCGGGGGGAAGCACAGATACGCAGTATTTT. Translating it yields CASSPRTVAGGSTDTQYF. Complete variable domain (other parts from reference TRBV5-1 and TRBJ2-3): KAGVTQTPRYLIKTRGQQVTLSCSPISGHRSVSWYQQTPGQGLQFLFEYFSETQRNKGNFPGRFSGRQFSNSRSEMNVSTLELGDSALYLCASSPRTVAGGSTDTQYFGPGTRLTVL.